These T cell receptor beta chains were read from a single sample in a study of T-cell reconstitution after alpha-beta-depleted transplantation in children. In TCRdb, the PCR reads were re-called with MiXCR into one record per CDR3 protein. The sample yields almost 500,000 distinct CDR3 sequences, about an eighth seen once. Sequencing used PBMCs from the stem cell graft donor, obtained from the stem cell graft. These receptor sequences come from a human donor who donated a stem cell graft to a child with combined immunodeficiency. The CDR3 runs from the conserved cysteine through the conserved F or W. D genes are given only for firm matches. Expanded clones get a size class; other rows say once, few or many, or leave the size out.

14 | TRBJ2-1 | . | . | TRBV24-1 | CATSGVPDFNEQFF | TGTGCCACCAGTGGCGTCCCCGACTTCAATGAGCAGTTCTTC
15 | TRBJ2-1 | . | few | TRBV7-2 | CASSSPSVSYNEQFF | TGTGCCAGCAGCTCTCCTAGCGTCTCCTACAATGAGCAGTTCTTC
14 | TRBJ2-3 | TRBD2 | . | TRBV20-1 | CSARLAGGLDTQYF | TGCAGTGCTAGGCTAGCGGGGGGCCTTGATACGCAGTATTTT
14 | TRBJ2-1 | TRBD1 | many | TRBV12-3/TRBV12-4 | CASSPTGGHHEQFF | TGTGCCAGCAGTCCCACAGGGGGTCACCATGAGCAGTTCTTC
14 | TRBJ1-1 | TRBD1 | . | TRBV4-3 | CASSQTGGRGEAFF | TGCGCCAGCAGCCAGACAGGGGGCCGCGGTGAAGCTTTCTTT
15 | TRBJ2-1 | TRBD1 | few | TRBV7-8 | CASSIDRGPYNEQFF | TGTGCCAGCAGTATAGACAGGGGGCCTTACAATGAGCAGTTCTTC
13 | TRBJ1-2 | . | . | TRBV30 | CAWSHRVYNGYTF | TGTGCCTGGAGTCACAGGGTATATAATGGCTACACCTTC
18 | TRBJ2-5 | TRBD2 | . | TRBV5-1 | CASSLAGLAGGRSETQYF | TGCGCCAGCAGCTTGGCCGGTCTAGCGGGGGGGCGCTCGGAGACCCAGTACTTC
14 | TRBJ2-1 | . | few | TRBV7-3 | CASSLSRAYNEQFF | TGTGCCAGCAGCTTAAGCAGGGCCTACAATGAGCAGTTCTTC
12 | TRBJ1-5 | TRBD1 | . | TRBV27 | CASKTGGQPQHF | TGTGCCAGCAAAACAGGGGGCCAGCCCCAGCATTTT
13 | TRBJ1-1 | . | . | TRBV28 | CASRIRGNTEAFF | TGTGCCAGCAGAATTCGGGGGAACACTGAAGCTTTCTTT
15 | TRBJ1-3 | . | . | TRBV2 | CASSWDTSPGNTIYF | TGTGCCAGCAGTTGGGACACAAGCCCTGGAAACACCATATATTTT
12 | TRBJ2-5 | . | . | TRBV29-1 | CSVEPRFETQYF | TGCAGCGTTGAGCCGAGGTTCGAGACCCAGTACTTC
15 | TRBJ2-2 | TRBD2 | . | TRBV6-2/TRBV6-3 | CASSYWTSGTGELFF | TGTGCCAGCAGTTACTGGACTAGCGGGACCGGGGAGCTGTTTTTT
15 | TRBJ2-2 | . | many | TRBV12-3/TRBV12-4 | CASSPRQFDAGELFF | TGTGCCAGCAGTCCTCGACAGTTTGACGCCGGGGAGCTGTTTTTT
13 | TRBJ1-1 | . | few | TRBV4-3 | CASSQADRNEAFF | TGCGCCAGCAGCCAGGCGGACAGAAATGAAGCTTTCTTT
13 | TRBJ2-3 | . | many | TRBV4-2 | CASSQDSRNTQYF | TGTGCCAGCAGCCAAGATTCTAGAAATACGCAGTATTTT
14 | TRBJ2-7 | . | . | TRBV10-3 | CAIHDGTYNYEQYF | TGTGCCATCCATGACGGTACTTATAACTACGAGCAGTACTTC
14 | TRBJ2-1 | TRBD2 | many | TRBV12-3/TRBV12-4 | CASRRTSGDNEQFF | TGTGCCAGCAGGAGGACTAGCGGGGACAATGAGCAGTTCTTC
14 | TRBJ2-7 | TRBD1 | . | TRBV24-1 | CATSDSWTGPEQYF | TGTGCCACCAGTGATTCCTGGACAGGCCCCGAGCAGTACTTC
16 | TRBJ2-1 | . | . | TRBV20-1 | CCARDLGTYIYNEQFF | TGCTGTGCTAGAGACCTAGGGACCTATATTTACAATGAGCAGTTCTTC
15 | TRBJ2-2 | . | many | TRBV7-3 | CASSLNAGNTGELFF | TGTGCCAGCAGCTTAAATGCGGGGAACACCGGGGAGCTGTTTTTT
17 | TRBJ1-5 | TRBD1 | few | TRBV28 | CASSDPGTGGVESPQHF | TGTGCCAGCAGCGACCCAGGGACAGGGGGTGTTGAGTCGCCCCAGCATTTT
14 | TRBJ2-2 | . | . | TRBV2 | CASRIQGNTGELFF | TGTGCCAGCAGAATACAGGGGAACACCGGGGAGCTGTTTTTT
12 | TRBJ2-7 | . | . | TRBV29-1 | CSVHGGPHEQYF | TGCAGCGTTCATGGGGGGCCCCACGAGCAGTACTTC
12 | TRBJ1-2 | . | . | TRBV12-3/TRBV12-4 | CAITGTYDGYTF | TGTGCCATCACCGGGACCTATGATGGCTACACCTTC
14 | TRBJ1-2 | . | . | TRBV7-8 | CASRRPGPFDGYTF | TGTGCCAGCAGGAGACCGGGACCGTTTGATGGCTACACCTTC
15 | TRBJ2-3 | . | . | TRBV18 | CASSPWTASTDTQYF | TGTGCCAGCTCACCTTGGACGGCTAGCACAGATACGCAGTATTTT
10 | TRBJ1-4 | . | many | TRBV10-3 | CATRAEKLFF | TGTGCCACTCGGGCTGAAAAACTGTTTTTT
16 | TRBJ2-4 | TRBD1 | many | TRBV6-1 | CASSGQGARAVDIQYF | TGTGCCAGCAGTGGACAGGGGGCGAGGGCGGTTGACATTCAGTACTTC
16 | TRBJ2-5 | . | once | TRBV4-3 | CASSQEARSTAETQYF | TGCGCCAGCAGCCAAGAGGCGCGGTCAACGGCAGAGACCCAGTACTTC
13 | TRBJ2-1 | TRBD1 | . | TRBV3-1 | CASRQTGSNEQFF | TGTGCCAGCAGGCAGACAGGGTCCAATGAGCAGTTCTTC
11 | TRBJ2-3 | . | many | TRBV10-3 | CATSEGDTQYF | TGTGCCACAAGCGAAGGAGATACGCAGTATTTT
16 | TRBJ1-3 | TRBD1 | few | TRBV6-2/TRBV6-3 | CASTPPGQISGNTIYF | TGTGCCAGCACCCCACCGGGACAGATCTCTGGAAACACCATATATTTT
18 | TRBJ2-2 | TRBD1 | . | TRBV5-5 | CASSSGTGEVLYTGELFF | TGTGCCAGCAGCTCCGGGACAGGGGAAGTACTGTACACCGGGGAGCTGTTTTTT
16 | TRBJ2-1 | TRBD2 | . | TRBV20-1 | CSARDLLARHYNEQFF | TGCAGTGCTAGAGACCTACTAGCGCGACACTACAATGAGCAGTTCTTC
12 | TRBJ2-3 | . | few | TRBV30 | CAWSVPPNTQYF | TGTGCCTGGAGTGTACCCCCAAATACGCAGTATTTT
15 | TRBJ2-2 | . | many | TRBV11-2 | CASSSQGRSTGELFF | TGTGCCAGCAGCTCTCAGGGGAGGAGCACCGGGGAGCTGTTTTTT
15 | TRBJ2-3 | TRBD2 | many | TRBV19 | CASSIPGLVADTQYF | TGTGCCAGTAGTATCCCCGGACTAGTTGCAGATACGCAGTATTTT
16 | TRBJ2-1 | TRBD2 | . | TRBV5-1 | CASSPRGLAGGNEQFF | TGCGCCAGCAGCCCAAGGGGGCTAGCGGGAGGCAATGAGCAGTTCTTC
16 | TRBJ2-2 | . | few | TRBV7-9 | CASSLGLGRHTGELFF | TGTGCCAGCAGCTTAGGTCTCGGCAGACACACCGGGGAGCTGTTTTTT
14 | TRBJ1-1 | . | many | TRBV5-1 | CASSLTRRNTEAFF | TGCGCCAGCAGCTTGACCCGCCGGAACACTGAAGCTTTCTTT
15 | TRBJ2-2 | TRBD1 | many | TRBV10-3 | CAISAGTALTGELFF | TGTGCCATCAGTGCGGGGACAGCTCTCACCGGGGAGCTGTTTTTT